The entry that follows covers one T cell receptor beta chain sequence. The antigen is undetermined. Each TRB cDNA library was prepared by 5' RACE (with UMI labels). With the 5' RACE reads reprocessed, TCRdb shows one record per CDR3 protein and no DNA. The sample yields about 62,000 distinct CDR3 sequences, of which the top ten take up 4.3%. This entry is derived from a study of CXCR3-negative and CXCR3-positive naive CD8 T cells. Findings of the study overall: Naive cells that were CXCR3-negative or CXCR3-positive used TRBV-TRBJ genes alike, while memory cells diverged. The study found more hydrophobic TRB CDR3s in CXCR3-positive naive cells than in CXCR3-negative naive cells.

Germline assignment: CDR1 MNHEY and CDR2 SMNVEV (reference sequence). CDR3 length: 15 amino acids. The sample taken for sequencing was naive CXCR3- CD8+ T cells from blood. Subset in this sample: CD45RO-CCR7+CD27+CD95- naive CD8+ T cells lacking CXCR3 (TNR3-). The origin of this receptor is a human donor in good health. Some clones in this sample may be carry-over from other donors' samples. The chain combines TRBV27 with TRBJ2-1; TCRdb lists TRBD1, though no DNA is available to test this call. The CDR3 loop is CASSLQVGLDNEQFF.